This T cell receptor beta chain is from a study of blood T cell repertoires in COVID-19. Study overall: Sites across the United States, Italy and Spain contributed samples from acute and convalescent COVID-19. PBMCs, B-cell-depleted T cells, or T cells were the source of the cDNA or gDNA that made up the material.

Unmatched junction bases numbered 8, after V lost 6 bases and J lost 3 bases. Germline CDR1 and CDR2: SEHNR and FQNEAQ (reference sequence). The CDR3 covers 15 residues. Libraries were prepared by immunoSEQ multiplex PCR; TCRdb keeps only in-frame clonotypes and omits some of them. The sample yields more than 50,000 clones, approximately 91% seen once. The receptor's source is a human donor in a cohort sampled during active COVID-19. The sequencing input was peripheral blood. The rearrangement uses TRBV7-9 and TRBJ2-1; TRBD2 matches at 7 bases. The CDR3 here is CASSPLAVSYNEQFF. The CDR3 bases are TGTGCCAGCAGTCCCCTAGCGGTAAGCTACAATGAGCAGTTCTTC.